Listed here are 27 T cell receptor beta chains from one sample, sequenced in a study of circulating tumor DNA in untreated peripheral T-cell lymphoma. Generated by immunoSEQ multiplex PCR, the TCRdb table keeps only in-frame clones and is missing some. The repertoire holds roughly 10,000 clones, with around four fifths as singletons. Sequencing input: tumor tissue. The receptors stem from a human donor with peripheral T-cell lymphoma.

CDR3 nucleotides: TGCAGCGTTGAAGACCAGGACAGGTACAATGAGCAGTTCTTC. This encodes CSVEDQDRYNEQFF. The chain combines TRBV29-1 with TRBJ2-1; the match to TRBD1 covers 7 bases. Germline V CDR1 and CDR2: SQVTM, ANQGSEA. The CDR3 is 14 amino acids. Germline trimming cut 0 bases from V and 4 bases from J; bases unmatched to any gene: 3.

The chain has TRBV15 and TRBJ1-4; 8 bases line up with TRBD1. This CDR3 is built from 16 residues. Per germline, CDR1 LNHNV and CDR2 YYDKDF (reference sequence). V lost 0 bases and J lost 8; bases outside the gene matches: 8. CDR3 residues: CATSRDQNRGLEKLFF. CDR3 coding DNA: TGTGCCACCAGCAGAGATCAGAACAGGGGGTTGGAAAAACTGTTTTTT.

This chain uses TRBV29-1 with TRBJ1-1, with D unclear. V lost 5 bases and J lost 4, with 14 bases in between. The CDR3 totals 13 residues. Germline values: CDR1 SQVTM, CDR2 ANQGSEA. The CDR3 loop reads CSVFALVGTEAFF. CDR3 bases: TGCAGCGTTTTTGCTCTGGTGGGCACTGAAGCTTTCTTT.

The chain carries TRBV11-3 and TRBJ1-1; D unclear. The V gene's germline CDR1 is SGHNT and CDR2 YENEEA. CDR3 length: 14 amino acids. The V and J ends lost 3 bases and 1 base respectively, with 9 bases between them. CDR3 loop: CASSLFDGNTEAFF. DNA of the CDR3: TGTGCCAGCAGCTTGTTCGACGGGAACACTGAAGCTTTCTTT.

CDR3 DNA sequence: TGTGCCAGCTCACCAATTCCGGGATTAGACTATGGCTACACCTTC. Its translation: CASSPIPGLDYGYTF. The genes are TRBV18 and TRBJ1-2; D is unclear. There are 15 residues in the CDR3. V shed 2 bases and J shed 3 bases, with 13 bases lying between them. From germline, CDR1 is KGHSH and CDR2 LQKENI.

The rearrangement joins TRBV6-8 to TRBJ1-1; a weak D match, TRBD1 (6 bases). The CDR3 sequence is 14 residues long. Trimming took off 2 bases at V and 3 bases at J, with 10 bases between the two ends. Germline CDR1 reads MNHGY; CDR2 reads SAAAGT. This CDR3 is CASSYVSGDTEAFF. CDR3 DNA sequence: TGTGCCAGCAGTTACGTTTCAGGGGACACTGAAGCTTTCTTT.

The rearrangement links TRBV5-1 to TRBJ1-6; no reliable D call. The V end was cut by 0 bases, the J end by 8 bases, with 9 bases between. The CDR3 consists of 14 residues. The germline V gene encodes CDR1 SGHRS and CDR2 YFSETQ. DNA for the CDR3: TGCGCCAGCAGCTTGGCCGCAGATTATTCACCCCTCCACTTT. Translated: CASSLAADYSPLHF.

The V call is TRBV19, the J call TRBJ2-7, with D maybe TRBD2 (6 bases). V dropped 0 bases and J dropped 1 base, with 10 bases sitting between them. Germline loops: CDR1 LNHDA, CDR2 SQIVND (reference sequence). This CDR3 contains 15 residues. DNA of the CDR3: TGTGCCAGTAGTATAGATTGGGGGGAGTCCTACGAGCAGTACTTC. Its translation: CASSIDWGESYEQYF.

This chain uses TRBV29-1 with TRBJ2-3, with 11 bases matching TRBD2. Germline CDR1 reads SQVTM; CDR2 reads ANQGSEA. Trimming removed 6 bases from V and 6 bases from J; junction bases left unmatched: 8. The CDR3 is 14 residues long. CDR3 sequence reads: CSVRTSGGADTQYF. The CDR3 DNA reads as TGCAGCGTCAGAACTAGCGGGGGAGCGGATACGCAGTATTTT.

This sequence joins TRBV6-8 and TRBJ1-2, with no clear D. The germline gives CDR1 MNHGY, CDR2 SAAAGT. The CDR3 extends over 14 amino acids. Deletions cut 10 bases from V and 5 bases from J, with 20 bases between. The CDR3 loop reads CAIQERALSYGYTF. The CDR3 DNA follows: TGTGCCATCCAAGAAAGGGCGTTATCGTATGGCTACACCTTC.

V gene TRBV18 combines with J gene TRBJ1-2; D is unresolved. Per the germline V gene, CDR1 is KGHSH and CDR2 is LQKENI. The CDR3 consists of 14 residues. Trimming pared 3 bases from V and 2 bases from J, leaving 10 bases between. CDR3 in amino acids: CASSPQTGNYGYTF. CDR3 DNA sequence: TGTGCCAGCTCACCCCAGACGGGGAACTATGGCTACACCTTC.

This chain links TRBV11-3 with TRBJ2-5; perhaps TRBD1 as D (6 bases). Germline V CDR1 and CDR2: SGHNT, YENEEA. Trimming took off 3 bases at V and 0 bases at J, with 17 bases between the two ends. CDR3 length: 17 amino acids. The CDR3 region is CASSFLTGTSYQETQYF. CDR3 DNA: TGTGCCAGCAGCTTTCTAACAGGGACCTCGTACCAAGAGACCCAGTACTTC.

In this sample, this clone turned up once. The J gene is TRBJ1-2, the V gene TRBV30; D call uncertain. The germline gives CDR1 GTSNPN, CDR2 SVGIG (reference sequence). The length of the CDR3 is 12 residues. The V and J ends lost 4 bases and 6 bases respectively, with 12 bases between them. CDR3 sequence reads: CAWNGGYDGYTF. The CDR3 bases are TGTGCCTGGAATGGAGGGTATGATGGCTACACCTTC. Full variable domain (rest looked up from reference TRBV30 and TRBJ1-2): SQTIHQWPATLVQPVGSPLSLECTVEGTSNPNLYWYRQAAGRGLQLLFYSVGIGQISSEVPQNLSASRPQDRQFILSSKKLLLSDSGFYLCAWNGGYDGYTFGSGTRLTVV.

The V and J genes are TRBV27 and TRBJ2-1; D possibly corresponds to TRBD2 (6 bases). Trimming took 5 bases from V and 9 from J, leaving 11 bases between them. CDR1 is MNHEY, CDR2 SMNVEV, per germline (reference sequence). There are 12 residues in the CDR3. The CDR3 bases are TGTGCCAGCAGTGCCCCGGGACTTGAGCAGTTCTTC. Amino acids: CASSAPGLEQFF.

The rearrangement uses TRBV19 and TRBJ2-1; the match to TRBD2 covers 10 bases. From germline, CDR1 is LNHDA and CDR2 SQIVND (reference sequence). The V gene end was trimmed by 5 bases and the J gene end by 4 bases; junction bases not matched to a gene: 5. This CDR3 comprises 15 residues. CDR3 bases: TGTGCCAGTAGTGCTTCTAGCGGGGGTTACAATGAGCAGTTCTTC. It yields the protein CASSASSGGYNEQFF.

As regards this clone: A read error may account for a junction end that differs from germline. This sequence joins TRBV6-1 and TRBJ1-6, with 9 bases identical to TRBD1. The germline V gene encodes CDR1 MNHNS and CDR2 SASEGT. This CDR3 region has 17 residues. CDR3 amino acids: CASSEADRGSYNSPLHF. The CDR3 coding sequence is TGTGCCAGCAGTGAAGCGGACAGGGGAAGCTATAATTCACCTCTCCACTTT.

This chain joins TRBV11-3 and TRBJ2-7; D is perhaps TRBD1 (6 bases). V dropped 1 base and J dropped 6 bases, with 13 bases sitting between them. Germline CDR1 reads SGHNT; CDR2 reads YENEEA. This CDR3 comprises 14 residues. CDR3 loop: CASSLVGTPAEQYF. The CDR3 bases are TGTGCCAGCAGCTTAGTAGGGACACCGGCCGAGCAGTACTTC.

In its sample, this clone was seen a few times. This rearrangement joins TRBV30 to TRBJ2-3, with 9 bases lining up with TRBD2. The CDR3 is 14 residues long. The ends lost 1 base at V and 4 bases at J; junction bases unmatched: 3. In germline, CDR1 is GTSNPN, CDR2 SVGIG (reference sequence). The CDR3 nucleotides read TGTGCCTGGAGTGGCGGGGGGGCCCCAGATACGCAGTATTTT. As protein: CAWSGGGAPDTQYF.

The genes are TRBV25-1 and TRBJ1-1; 7 bases are a match to TRBD1. The CDR3 runs 14 residues. The V segment lost 8 bases and the J segment 1 base; nucleotides outside the gene matches: 7. The germline gives CDR1 MGHDK, CDR2 SYGVNS. The CDR3 loop is CASGLGQTNTEAFF. The DNA of the CDR3 is TGTGCCAGCGGACTGGGACAGACGAACACTGAAGCTTTCTTT.

V and J are TRBV19 and TRBJ2-7; TRBD1 agrees at 7 bases. The junction had 7 bases not matched to a gene; V was cut back by 6 bases and J by 5 bases. This CDR3 spans 13 amino acids. Per the germline V gene, CDR1 is LNHDA and CDR2 is SQIVND (reference sequence). CDR3 bases: TGTGCCAGTAGCCCAACAGGGGCCGACGAGCAGTACTTC. Protein product: CASSPTGADEQYF.

Here the CDR3 reads CAWSGTVEAFF. The CDR3 nucleotides are TGTGCCTGGAGTGGGACAGTTGAAGCTTTCTTT. The chain couples TRBV30 to TRBJ1-1; maybe TRBD1 (6 bases). CDR1 is GTSNPN, CDR2 SVGIG, per germline (reference sequence). The CDR3 is 11 residues long. The V end was cut by 1 base, the J end by 7 bases, with 7 bases between.

The chain has TRBV19 and TRBJ2-5; no clear D gene. The CDR3 spans 13 residues. V lost 7 bases and J 0 bases, leaving 9 bases between the germline ends. The germline gives CDR1 LNHDA, CDR2 SQIVND (reference sequence). For the CDR3, the DNA is TGTGCCAGTACGGGCTCTTACCAAGAGACCCAGTACTTC. Translated: CASTGSYQETQYF.

The V call is TRBV7-5, the J call TRBJ2-3; the table's D call TRBD1 went unverified against the DNA. TRBV7-5 is described as a pseudogene. CDR3 length: 19 amino acids. CDR3 amino acids: CASSLWLQGAQILKDTQYF. As DNA, the CDR3 is TGTGCCAGCAGCTTATGGTTACAGGGGGCGCAGATATTAAAAGATACGCAGTATTTT.

J is TRBJ2-1 and V is TRBV6-8; the match to TRBD1 covers 7 bases. There are 14 residues in the CDR3. The V gene's germline CDR1 is MNHGY and CDR2 SAAAGT. The ends lost 5 bases at V and 4 bases at J; junction bases unmatched: 5. The CDR3 DNA reads TGTGCCAGCAGTGCAGGGGGTTCATACAATGAGCAGTTCTTC. Amino acid sequence: CASSAGGSYNEQFF.

This sequence joins TRBV19 and TRBJ1-6, with 7 positions matching TRBD1. Germline CDR1 is LNHDA and CDR2 is SQIVND (reference sequence). Trimming took 3 bases from V and 8 from J; bases not matched to a gene: 7. This CDR3 region has 15 residues. CDR3 nucleotide sequence: TGTGCCAGTAGTATGGGACAGCGTTGGGATTCACCCCTCCACTTT. This codes for CASSMGQRWDSPLHF.

The chain carries TRBV6-8 and TRBJ2-7; 11 bases agree with TRBD1. There are 14 residues in the CDR3. Trimming removed 5 bases from V and 5 bases from J; junction bases left unmatched: 5. Germline values: CDR1 MNHGY, CDR2 SAAAGT. Written as DNA, the CDR3 is TGTGCCAGCAGTCCTGGACAGGGGGCTGACGAGCAGTACTTC. Amino acid sequence: CASSPGQGADEQYF.

The chain carries TRBV12-2 and TRBJ1-1; the table's D call TRBD1 went unverified against the DNA. TRBV12-2 is a pseudogene segment. The CDR3 runs 15 residues. The CDR3 here is CASHDRETMNTEAFF. The CDR3 DNA is TGTGCCTCCCATGACAGGGAAACGATGAACACTGAAGCTTTCTTT.